One and the same sample provided the 14 T cell receptor beta chains below, sequenced in a study of shared clonotypes between healthy human individuals. Data came from immunoSEQ multiplex PCR; TCRdb stores just in-frame clones and leaves some out. The table records nearly 2 million clones, just under 95% of them present only once. The naive CD8 population came from CD45RO-negative cells selected for CCR7, without terminally differentiated effector memory CD45RA+ cells. The sequenced material came from naive CD8+ T cells sorted from blood. The receptors stem from a man aged 18 to 29 in good health.

The rearrangement uses TRBV6-6 and TRBJ2-7, with TRBD2 matching over 9 bases. The V segment lost 0 bases and the J segment 5 bases; nucleotides outside the gene matches: 5. CDR1 and CDR2 (germline): MNHNY, SVGAGI (reference sequence). The CDR3 sequence is 15 residues long. CDR3 DNA sequence: TGTGCCAGCAGTTACTCGAACGGACTAGCGAACGAGCAGTACTTC. This codes for CASSYSNGLANEQYF.

V gene TRBV7-8 combines with J gene TRBJ2-1; D gene unclear. V gave up 0 bases and J gave up 3 bases, with 9 bases separating them. CDR1 and CDR2 from the germline V gene are SGHVS and FQNEAQ. The CDR3 consists of 15 residues. CDR3 region: CASSLAGYGYNEQFF. In DNA form, the CDR3 reads TGTGCCAGCAGCTTAGCTGGCTATGGCTACAATGAGCAGTTCTTC.

The chain has TRBV27 and TRBJ2-7, with D hard to call. V was cut by 5 bases and J by 2 bases, with 7 bases left in between. Germline V lookup: CDR1 MNHEY, CDR2 SMNVEV (reference sequence). The length of the CDR3 is 12 residues. The CDR3 loop is CASSKNAYEQYF. In DNA, the CDR3 is TGTGCCAGCAGTAAGAACGCCTACGAGCAGTACTTC.

This clone was found once. This chain joins TRBV11-2 and TRBJ2-2; 7 bases line up with TRBD1. The CDR3 contains 19 residues. V shed 5 bases and J 5 bases; nucleotides not matched to a gene: 20. Germline values: CDR1 SGHAT, CDR2 FQNNGV. The chain's CDR3 is CASSHWDSFGPATTGELFF. The CDR3 DNA reads as TGTGCCAGCAGCCATTGGGACAGTTTTGGGCCCGCCACTACCGGGGAGCTGTTTTTT.

As regards this clone: Distinct nucleotide sequences in the sample also encode this CDR3. This rearrangement joins TRBV6-5 to TRBJ2-1, with D hard to call. Germline CDR1 reads MNHEY; CDR2 reads SVGAGI. There are 15 residues in the CDR3. Trimming took off 5 bases at V and 0 bases at J, with 11 bases between the two ends. Written as DNA, the CDR3 is TGTGCCAGCAGTCTCGACCCCAGCTCCTACAATGAGCAGTTCTTC. Translated: CASSLDPSSYNEQFF.

To note about this clone: This same CDR3 is encoded by further DNA sequences in the sample. The DNA of the CDR3 is TGTGCCAGCAGTTTCGAGACAGGGAGTAATCAGCCCCAGCATTTT. Residues: CASSFETGSNQPQHF. This chain uses TRBV28 with TRBJ1-5, with 7 bases matching TRBD1. Germline-derived CDR1 and CDR2 are MDHEN and SYDVKM. The length of the CDR3 is 15 residues. V lost 3 bases and J lost 4; bases outside the gene matches: 6.

This CDR3 is CASSLRGDEQYF. CDR3 in DNA: TGTGCCAGTAGTCTCCGGGGGGACGAGCAGTACTTC. This chain uses TRBV19 with TRBJ2-7, with 7 bases identical to TRBD2. V shed 5 bases and J 5 bases; nucleotides not matched to a gene: 3. CDR1 is LNHDA, CDR2 SQIVND, per germline (reference sequence). The CDR3 has 12 amino acids.

This chain connects TRBV5-4 to TRBJ2-7; D unresolved. V was trimmed by 0 bases and J by 2 bases, leaving 15 bases between them. The CDR3 spans 16 residues. Germline V gene lookup returns CDR1 SGHNT and CDR2 YYREEE (reference sequence). The chain's CDR3 is CASSLAGSPSAYEQYF. CDR3 DNA: TGTGCCAGCAGCTTGGCCGGATCACCCAGCGCCTACGAGCAGTACTTC.

The genes are TRBV30 and TRBJ1-6, with 12 bases matching TRBD1. Losses at the gene ends were 6 bases for V and 9 bases for J; bases not matched to a gene: 9. The CDR3 is made up of 15 amino acids. CDR1 is GTSNPN and CDR2 is SVGIG in the germline V gene (reference sequence). The CDR3 DNA reads as TGTGCCTGTGAACCGGGACAGGGGGCTAGTTCACCCCTCCACTTT. It translates to CACEPGQGASSPLHF.

The rearrangement uses TRBV4-1 and TRBJ2-7, with D possibly TRBD2 on 5 matching bases. The CDR3 contains 17 residues. Between the trimmed V and J ends, which lost 1 base and 3 bases, there was a span of 19 bases. The germline V gene has CDR1 MGHRA and CDR2 YSYEKL. The CDR3 sequence is CASSQVRELAPGYEQYF. CDR3 DNA sequence: TGCGCCAGCAGCCAAGTGAGGGAGCTAGCCCCCGGCTACGAGCAGTACTTC.

This chain links TRBV19 with TRBJ1-1, with 7 bases identical to TRBD1. This CDR3 region has 12 residues. CDR1 is LNHDA and CDR2 is SQIVND in the germline V gene (reference sequence). V lost 7 bases, J lost 6 bases, and 5 bases stayed unmatched. CDR3 sequence: CASTGTEAEAFF. The CDR3 DNA reads TGTGCCAGTACCGGGACAGAAGCTGAAGCTTTCTTT.

This chain uses TRBV5-8 with TRBJ2-1, with TRBD2 matching 9 bases. The CDR3 length is 13 residues. The ends lost 0 bases at V and 14 bases at J; junction bases unmatched: 6. Germline V gene sequence: CDR1 SGHTS, CDR2 YDEGEE. The CDR3 DNA reads TGTGCCAGCAGCTTGGTTTTAGCGGGAGAGGAGTTCTTC. It is translated as CASSLVLAGEEFF.

This clone turned up a few times. The genes are TRBV4-1 and TRBJ1-1; D possibly corresponds to TRBD1 (6 bases). The V gene lost 1 base and the J gene lost 6 bases, with 15 bases spanning the gap. This CDR3 has 15 residues. Germline CDR1 is MGHRA and CDR2 is YSYEKL. CDR3 loop: CASSQAAGVIAEAFF. CDR3 nucleotide sequence: TGCGCCAGCAGCCAAGCCGCAGGGGTCATCGCTGAAGCTTTCTTT.

This chain connects TRBV19 to TRBJ2-7; D might be TRBD1 (6 bases). The germline V gene has CDR1 LNHDA and CDR2 SQIVND (reference sequence). The CDR3 has 14 residues. Between the trimmed V and J ends, which lost 8 bases and 2 bases, there was a span of 16 bases. The chain's CDR3 is CASAHQGTPYEQYF. The CDR3 DNA follows: TGTGCCAGTGCTCACCAGGGGACCCCCTACGAGCAGTACTTC.